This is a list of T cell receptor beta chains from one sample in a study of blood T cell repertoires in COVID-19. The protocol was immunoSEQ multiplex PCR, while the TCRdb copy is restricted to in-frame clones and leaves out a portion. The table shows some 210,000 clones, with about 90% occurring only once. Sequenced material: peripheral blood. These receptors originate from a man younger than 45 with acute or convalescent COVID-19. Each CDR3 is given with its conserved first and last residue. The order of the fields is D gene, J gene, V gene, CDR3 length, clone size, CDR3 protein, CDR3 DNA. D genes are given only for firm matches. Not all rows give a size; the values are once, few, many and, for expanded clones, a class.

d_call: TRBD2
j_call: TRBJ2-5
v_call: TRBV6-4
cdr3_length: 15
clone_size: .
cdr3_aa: CASSPNSGGLETQYF
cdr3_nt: TGTGCCAGCAGTCCAAATAGCGGGGGGCTGGAGACCCAGTACTTC

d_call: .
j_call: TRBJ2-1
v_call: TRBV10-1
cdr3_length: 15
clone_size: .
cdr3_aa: CASSEGGGPYNEQFF
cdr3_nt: TGCGCCAGCAGTGAGGGGGGAGGCCCCTACAATGAGCAGTTCTTC

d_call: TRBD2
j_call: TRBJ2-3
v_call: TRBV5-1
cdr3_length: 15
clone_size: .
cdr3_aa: CASREYGRNTDTQYF
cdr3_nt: TGCGCCAGCAGAGAGTACGGGAGGAACACAGATACGCAGTATTTT

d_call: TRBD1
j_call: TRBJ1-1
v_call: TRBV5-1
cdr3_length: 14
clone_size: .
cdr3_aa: CASSYGQGVTEAFF
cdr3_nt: TGCGCCAGCAGCTACGGACAGGGGGTAACTGAAGCTTTCTTT

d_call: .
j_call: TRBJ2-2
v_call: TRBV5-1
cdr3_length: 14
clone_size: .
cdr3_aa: CASSLQRENGELFF
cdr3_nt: TGCGCCAGCAGCTTACAACGGGAGAACGGGGAGCTGTTTTTT

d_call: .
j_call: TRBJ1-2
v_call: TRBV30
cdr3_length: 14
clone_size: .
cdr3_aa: CAWSSDRNLYGYTF
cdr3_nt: TGTGCCTGGAGTTCCGACAGAAACCTCTATGGCTACACCTTC

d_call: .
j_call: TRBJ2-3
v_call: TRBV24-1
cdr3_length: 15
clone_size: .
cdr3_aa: CATSDPKTGRNTQYF
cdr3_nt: TGTGCCACCAGTGATCCTAAGACAGGTAGAAATACGCAGTATTTT

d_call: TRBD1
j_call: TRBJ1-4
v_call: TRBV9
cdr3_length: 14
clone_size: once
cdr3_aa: CASSPDRGDEKLFF
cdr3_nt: TGTGCCAGCAGCCCAGACAGGGGAGATGAAAAACTGTTTTTT

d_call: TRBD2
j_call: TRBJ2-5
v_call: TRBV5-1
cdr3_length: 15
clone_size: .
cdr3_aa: CASMPGTSGSETQYF
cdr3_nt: TGCGCCAGTATGCCCGGGACTAGCGGTTCCGAGACCCAGTACTTC

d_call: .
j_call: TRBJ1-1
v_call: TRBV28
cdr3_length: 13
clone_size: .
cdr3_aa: CASSYRLDIEAFF
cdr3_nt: TGTGCCAGCAGTTATAGACTAGACATTGAAGCTTTCTTT

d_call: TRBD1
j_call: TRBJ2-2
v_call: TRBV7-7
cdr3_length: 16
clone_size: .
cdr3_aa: CASSPIGTGFPGELFF
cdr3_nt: TGTGCTAGCAGCCCTATAGGGACAGGGTTCCCCGGGGAGCTGTTTTTT

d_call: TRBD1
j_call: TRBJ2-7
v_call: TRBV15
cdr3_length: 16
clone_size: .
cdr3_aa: CATSPNRQGFSYEQYF
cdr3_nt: TGTGCCACCAGCCCTAATAGACAGGGGTTTTCCTACGAGCAGTACTTC

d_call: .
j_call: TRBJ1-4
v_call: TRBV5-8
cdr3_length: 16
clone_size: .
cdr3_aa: CASSLGSGVIVEKLFF
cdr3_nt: TGTGCCAGCAGCCTCGGGAGTGGGGTCATCGTTGAAAAACTGTTTTTT

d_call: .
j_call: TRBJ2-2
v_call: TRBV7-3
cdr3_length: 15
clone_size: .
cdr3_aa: CASSFWDLGTGELFF
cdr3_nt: TGTGCCAGCAGCTTTTGGGACTTAGGGACCGGGGAGCTGTTTTTT

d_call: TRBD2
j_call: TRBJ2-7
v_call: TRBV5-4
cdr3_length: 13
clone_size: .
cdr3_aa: CASTRGDTYEQYF
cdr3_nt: TGTGCCAGTACTCGGGGGGATACCTACGAGCAGTACTTC

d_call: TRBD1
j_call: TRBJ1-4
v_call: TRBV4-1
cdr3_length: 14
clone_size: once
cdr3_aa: CASSQEAGGEKLFF
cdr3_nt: TGCGCCAGCAGCCAAGAAGCAGGGGGTGAAAAACTGTTTTTT

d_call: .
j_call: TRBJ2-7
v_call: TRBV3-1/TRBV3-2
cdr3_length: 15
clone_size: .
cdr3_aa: CASRDGLFGSYEQYF
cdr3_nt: TGTGCCAGCAGAGATGGACTATTCGGTTCCTACGAGCAGTACTTC

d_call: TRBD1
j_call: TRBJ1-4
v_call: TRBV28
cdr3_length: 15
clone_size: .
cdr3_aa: CASRTTGQGNEKLFF
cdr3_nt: TGTGCCAGCAGGACCACGGGACAGGGTAATGAAAAACTGTTTTTT

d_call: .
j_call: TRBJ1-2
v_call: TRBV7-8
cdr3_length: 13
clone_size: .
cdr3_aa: CASSLANNYGYTF
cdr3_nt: TGTGCCAGCAGCTTAGCCAATAACTATGGCTACACCTTC

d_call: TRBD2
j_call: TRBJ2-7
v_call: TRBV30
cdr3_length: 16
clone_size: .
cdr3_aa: CAGTDSWLAGGYEQYF
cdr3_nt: TGTGCCGGAACGGATTCGTGGCTAGCGGGAGGGTACGAGCAGTACTTC

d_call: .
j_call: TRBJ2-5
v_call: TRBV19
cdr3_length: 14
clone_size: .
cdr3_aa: CASSQRHSVETQYF
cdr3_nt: TGTGCCAGTAGTCAGAGACACTCGGTTGAGACCCAGTACTTC

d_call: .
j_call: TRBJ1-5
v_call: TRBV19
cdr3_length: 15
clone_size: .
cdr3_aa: CASSMEGWSNQPQHF
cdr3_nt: TGTGCCAGTAGTATGGAGGGCTGGAGCAATCAGCCCCAGCATTTT

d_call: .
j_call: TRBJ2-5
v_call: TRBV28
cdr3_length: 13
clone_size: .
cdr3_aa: CASSSGVMKTQYF
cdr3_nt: TGTGCCAGCAGTTCAGGGGTAATGAAGACCCAGTACTTC

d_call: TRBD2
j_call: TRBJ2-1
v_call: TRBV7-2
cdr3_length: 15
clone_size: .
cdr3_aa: CASSLTRGDYNEQFF
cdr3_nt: TGTGCCAGCAGCTTAACGCGGGGGGATTACAATGAGCAGTTCTTC

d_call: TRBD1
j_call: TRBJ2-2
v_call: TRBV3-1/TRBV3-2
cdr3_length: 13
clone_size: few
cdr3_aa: CASSRQGAWELFF
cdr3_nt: TGTGCCAGCAGCCGACAGGGAGCGTGGGAGCTGTTTTTT

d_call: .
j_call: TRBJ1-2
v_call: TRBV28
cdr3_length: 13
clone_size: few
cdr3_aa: CASSAGTNYGYTF
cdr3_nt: TGTGCCAGCAGCGCCGGGACAAATTATGGCTACACCTTC

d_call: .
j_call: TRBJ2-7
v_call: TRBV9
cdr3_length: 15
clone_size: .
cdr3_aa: CASSPPHGAIYEQYF
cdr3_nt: TGTGCCAGCAGCCCCCCCCACGGAGCTATTTACGAGCAGTACTTC

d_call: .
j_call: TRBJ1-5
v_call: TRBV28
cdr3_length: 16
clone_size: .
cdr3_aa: CASIGQTQNSNQPQHF
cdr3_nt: TGTGCCAGCATTGGGCAGACACAGAATAGCAATCAGCCCCAGCATTTT

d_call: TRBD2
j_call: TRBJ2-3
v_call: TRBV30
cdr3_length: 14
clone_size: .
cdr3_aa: CAWTDGGRGDTQYF
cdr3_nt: TGTGCCTGGACCGACGGGGGGAGGGGTGATACGCAGTATTTT

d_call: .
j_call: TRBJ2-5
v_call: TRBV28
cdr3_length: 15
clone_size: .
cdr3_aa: CASNRLGGMVETQYF
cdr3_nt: TGTGCCAGCAACAGGTTGGGAGGAATGGTGGAGACCCAGTACTTC

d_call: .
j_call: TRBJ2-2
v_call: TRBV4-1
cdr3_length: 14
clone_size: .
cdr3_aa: CASSHPPRTGELFF
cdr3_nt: TGCGCCAGCAGCCACCCTCCCCGCACCGGGGAGCTGTTTTTT

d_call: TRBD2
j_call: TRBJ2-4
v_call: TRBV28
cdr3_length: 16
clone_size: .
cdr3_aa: CASSLAGAESKNIQYF
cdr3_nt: TGTGCCAGCAGTTTGGCGGGAGCTGAGTCCAAAAACATTCAGTACTTC

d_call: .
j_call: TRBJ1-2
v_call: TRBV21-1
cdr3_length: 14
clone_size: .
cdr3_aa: CASSQIGGSYGYTF
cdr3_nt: TGTGCCAGCAGCCAAATTGGCGGGTCCTATGGCTACACCTTC

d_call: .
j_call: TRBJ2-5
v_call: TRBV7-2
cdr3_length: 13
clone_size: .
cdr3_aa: CASCGSPQETQYF
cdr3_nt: TGTGCCAGCTGTGGCAGTCCACAAGAGACCCAGTACTTC

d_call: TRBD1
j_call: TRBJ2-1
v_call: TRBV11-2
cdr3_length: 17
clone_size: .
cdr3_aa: CASSRGTGGSLRNEQFF
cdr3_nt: TGTGCCAGCAGCCGGGGGACAGGGGGCAGTTTACGCAATGAGCAGTTCTTC

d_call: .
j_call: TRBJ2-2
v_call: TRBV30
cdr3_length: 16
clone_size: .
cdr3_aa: CAWRPQSLARTGELFF
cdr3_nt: TGTGCCTGGAGGCCGCAATCCCTAGCGCGCACCGGGGAGCTGTTTTTT

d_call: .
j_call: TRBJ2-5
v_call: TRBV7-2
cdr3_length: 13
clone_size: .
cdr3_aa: CASSRGAQETQYF
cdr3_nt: TGTGCCAGCAGCCGGGGAGCCCAAGAGACCCAGTACTTC

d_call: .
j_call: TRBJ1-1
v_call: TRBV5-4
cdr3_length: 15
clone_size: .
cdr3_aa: CASSPRGAMNTEAFF
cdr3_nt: TGTGCCAGCAGCCCTCGCGGGGCCATGAACACTGAAGCTTTCTTT

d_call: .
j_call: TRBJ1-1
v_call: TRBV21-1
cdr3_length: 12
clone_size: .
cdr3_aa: CAGTGLNTEAFF
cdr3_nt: TGTGCAGGGACAGGGTTGAACACTGAAGCTTTCTTT

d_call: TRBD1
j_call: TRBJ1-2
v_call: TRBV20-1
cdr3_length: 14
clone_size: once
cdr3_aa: CSASRDRGSRGYTF
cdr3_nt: TGCAGTGCTAGTCGCGACAGGGGATCTCGGGGCTACACCTTC

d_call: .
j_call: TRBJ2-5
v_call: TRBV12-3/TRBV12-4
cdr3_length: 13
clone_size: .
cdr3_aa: CASSTGQQETQYF
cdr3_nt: TGTGCCAGCAGTACCGGACAGCAAGAGACCCAGTACTTC

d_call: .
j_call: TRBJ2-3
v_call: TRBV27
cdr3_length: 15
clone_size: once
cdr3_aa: CASSLLTGSTDTQYF
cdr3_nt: TGTGCCAGCAGTTTATTAACAGGGAGCACAGATACGCAGTATTTT

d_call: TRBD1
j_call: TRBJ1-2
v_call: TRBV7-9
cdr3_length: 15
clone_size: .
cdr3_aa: CASSSLRDRGYGYTF
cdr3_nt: TGTGCCAGCAGCTCACTACGGGACAGGGGTTACGGCTACACCTTC

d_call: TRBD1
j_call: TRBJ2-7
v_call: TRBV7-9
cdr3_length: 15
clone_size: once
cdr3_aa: CASSLGGQVPYEQYF
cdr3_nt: TGTGCCAGCAGCTTAGGTGGACAGGTACCCTACGAGCAGTACTTC

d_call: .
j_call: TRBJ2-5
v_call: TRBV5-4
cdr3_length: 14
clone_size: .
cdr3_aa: CASSLVISPETQYF
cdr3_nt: TGTGCCAGCAGCTTGGTGATTAGCCCCGAGACCCAGTACTTC

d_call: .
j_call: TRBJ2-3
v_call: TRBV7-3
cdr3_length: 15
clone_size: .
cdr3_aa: CASSDRKGSTDTQYF
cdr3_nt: TGTGCCAGCAGCGACAGAAAAGGAAGCACAGATACGCAGTATTTT

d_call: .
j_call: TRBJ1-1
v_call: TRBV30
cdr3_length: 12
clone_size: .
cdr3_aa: CAWRGAPSEAFF
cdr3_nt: TGTGCCTGGAGGGGGGCGCCCTCTGAAGCTTTCTTT

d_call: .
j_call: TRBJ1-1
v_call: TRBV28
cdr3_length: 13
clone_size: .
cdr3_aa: CASSLTVNTEAFF
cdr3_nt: TGTGCCAGCAGTTTAACGGTGAACACTGAAGCTTTCTTT

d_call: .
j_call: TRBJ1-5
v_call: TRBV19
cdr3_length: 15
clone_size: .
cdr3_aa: CASSKGTNSNQPQHF
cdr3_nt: TGTGCCAGTAGTAAAGGTACTAATAGCAATCAGCCCCAGCATTTT

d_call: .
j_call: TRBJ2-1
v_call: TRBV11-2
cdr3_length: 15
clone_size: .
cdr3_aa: CASSPGQMAYNEQFF
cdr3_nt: TGTGCCAGCAGCCCCGGACAGATGGCCTACAATGAGCAGTTCTTC